This T cell receptor beta chain was recorded in a study of cytomegalovirus exposure and HLA in healthy donors. Broader study findings: In the analysis, some V segments, TRBV6-2 and TRBV6-3 included, were excluded as indistinguishable. Analyses of presence/absence relied on an assumption of roughly uniform sequencing depth across donors. Versus the roughly 670-donor mean, an Asian-associated ancestry cluster reportedly showed fewer N-insertions in a later analysis. Later analysis identified about 17,000 TCR beta sequences associated with HLA alleles, using a false discovery rate threshold of 0.05.

This PCR relied on a set of 60 Vbeta primers and 13 Jbeta primers. Only in-frame clones appear in the TCRdb table, and some are missing; sequencing was by immunoSEQ multiplex PCR. This sample carries 95,000 to 150,000 clones, approximately 87% of them seen once, and the ten largest clones take about 20%. Concerning this clone itself: Its target is not known.

V lost 4 bases, J lost 4 bases, and 4 bases stayed unmatched. The CDR3 is made up of 15 amino acids. Germline lookup yields CDR1 MGHDK and CDR2 SYGVNS. The V and J genes are TRBV25-1 and TRBJ2-1, with TRBD2 matching 10 bases. Input material: PBMCs. The clonotype comes from a man in his late teens or twenties in good health and CMV-seropositive. DNA for the CDR3: TGTGCCAGCAGTGCCCTAGCGGGGGTTTACAATGAGCAGTTCTTC. Amino acids: CASSALAGVYNEQFF.